This T cell receptor beta chain was identified during a study of T cell responses to AZD1222 COVID-19 vaccine. Study results and limitations: Sampling captured repertoires only after the peak T cell response. A mostly white British donor set with more females was recruited, and clonal diversity was possibly underestimated.

A word on this clone: Its target is not known.

V shed 2 bases and J shed 7 bases, with 9 bases lying between them. The CDR3 runs to 13 residues. Profiling relied on immunoSEQ multiplex PCR, and the TCRdb table lists in-frame clones only, not all of them. This repertoire shows 100,000 to 150,000 clones, around 90% found once; its top ten account for around a quarter. The receptor was isolated from an adult in good health. V is TRBV12-3 or TRBV12-4 and J is TRBJ1-5; perhaps TRBD1 as D (5 bases). Sequencing used peripheral blood, obtained on day 0 of AZD1222 vaccination. The CDR3 reads CASSLLREQPQHF. CDR3 nucleotide sequence: TGTGCCAGCAGTTTACTCAGGGAACAGCCCCAGCATTTT.